These 26 T cell receptor beta chains were sequenced from one sample in a study of T cell repertoires in cytomegalovirus infection. These TCRs are of unknown antigen specificity. TCRdb reprocessed the reads via MiXCR and lists one record per CDR3 protein. The table records a few hundred thousand distinct CDR3 sequences, over 35% of them present only once. Here the sequenced sample was cultured PBMCs, taken from culture after CMV antigen stimulation. The receptors here all came from a human donor in good health (CMV status not recorded). Some clones in this sample may be carry-over from other donors' samples.

The V gene is TRBV28, the J gene TRBJ1-2; TRBD1 matches 9 bases. The CDR3 runs to 15 residues. Trimming removed 6 bases from V and 5 bases from J; junction bases left unmatched: 10. Per the germline V gene, CDR1 is MDHEN and CDR2 is SYDVKM. CDR3 protein: CASSTQTGGGYGYTF. The CDR3 DNA reads TGTGCCAGCAGCACACAGACAGGGGGAGGATATGGCTACACCTTC.

This clonotype was detected a few times. V is TRBV7-9 and J is TRBJ2-2; D is undetermined. Germline values: CDR1 SEHNR, CDR2 FQNEAQ (reference sequence). With 6 bases removed from V and 4 bases from J, the gap between germline ends came to 18 bases. The CDR3 contains 16 residues. DNA for the CDR3: TGTGCCAGCAGTCCGGATCTTAACAGTGGCACCGGGGAGCTGTTTTTT. Translation gives CASSPDLNSGTGELFF.

This rearrangement joins TRBV28 to TRBJ1-5; tentative D call: TRBD1 (5 bases). Deletions cut 3 bases from V and 5 bases from J, with 11 bases between. The germline V gene has CDR1 MDHEN and CDR2 SYDVKM. CDR3 length equals 14 residues. The CDR3: CASSFSWGDQPQHF. Written as DNA, the CDR3 is TGTGCCAGCAGTTTTTCATGGGGGGATCAGCCCCAGCATTTT.

V is TRBV28 and J is TRBJ1-2; D possibly corresponds to TRBD1 (6 bases). The CDR3 has 14 amino acids. Deletions cut 5 bases from V and 7 bases from J, with 17 bases between. Germline V lookup: CDR1 MDHEN, CDR2 SYDVKM. The CDR3 loop is CASSPYWDTVGYTF. The CDR3, as DNA: TGTGCCAGCAGTCCCTACTGGGACACAGTTGGCTACACCTTC.

V is TRBV7-9 and J is TRBJ1-5, with D possibly TRBD1 on 5 matching bases. Trimming removed 1 base from V and 4 bases from J, with 11 bases in between. The CDR3 covers 15 residues. Germline V gene sequence: CDR1 SEHNR, CDR2 FQNEAQ (reference sequence). As DNA, the CDR3 is TGTGCCAGCAGCTTAGGCGGGACGGCTAATCAGCCCCAGCATTTT. It codes for CASSLGGTANQPQHF.

This clonotype has just a few counts. V and J are TRBV5-4 and TRBJ1-2; 8 positions agree with TRBD1. The length of the CDR3 is 15 residues. V shed 4 bases and J 4 bases; nucleotides not matched to a gene: 9. Germline CDR1 is SGHNT and CDR2 is YYREEE (reference sequence). The CDR3 sequence is CASSPAGGQVYGYTF. In DNA form, the CDR3 reads TGTGCCAGCAGCCCCGCTGGGGGACAGGTCTATGGCTACACCTTC.

The J gene is TRBJ2-7, the V gene TRBV12-3 or TRBV12-4; TRBD2 aligns across 11 bases. The CDR3 spans 16 residues. Trimming cost V 5 bases and J 2 bases; bases outside gene matches: 8. CDR3 loop: CASSPATSGRAYEQYF. The CDR3 DNA follows: TGTGCCAGCAGTCCGGCCACTAGCGGGAGAGCCTACGAGCAGTACTTC.

This clonotype was counted only a few times. The chain is built from TRBV7-2 and TRBJ2-1; D remains unclear. Trimming left V 5 bases short and J 1 base short, with 18 bases between. CDR3 length: 17 amino acids. The V gene's germline CDR1 is SGHTA and CDR2 FQGNSA. DNA of the CDR3: TGTGCCAGCAGCCAGCGACCCGCACCCAGGTCCTACAATGAGCAGTTCTTC. It encodes CASSQRPAPRSYNEQFF.

This clonotype was counted between two and nine times. V gene TRBV7-2 combines with J gene TRBJ2-2, with TRBD2 as a possible D gene (5 bases). Trimming shortened V by 5 bases and J by 5 bases, and 18 bases separated the two germline ends. Germline V gene data show CDR1 as SGHTA and CDR2 as FQGNSA. This CDR3 spans 16 amino acids. This CDR3 reads CASSLLGPRGTGELFF. For the CDR3, the DNA is TGTGCCAGCAGCCTCCTCGGGCCCCGCGGGACCGGGGAGCTGTTTTTT.

Here the CDR3 DNA reads TGTGCCAGCAGTTTAACGGGGGGACGGACCGGGGAGCTGTTTTTT. It is translated as CASSLTGGRTGELFF. The V gene is TRBV12-3 or TRBV12-4, the J gene TRBJ2-2; 7 nucleotides align to TRBD2. Losses at the gene ends were 2 bases for V and 5 bases for J; bases not matched to a gene: 5. The CDR3 contains 15 residues.

The rearrangement uses TRBV7-6 and TRBJ2-1; 10 nucleotides match TRBD1. CDR3 size: 14 residues. CDR1 and CDR2 from the germline V gene are SGHVS and FNYEAQ. Trimming took 6 bases from V and 5 from J; bases not matched to a gene: 4. CDR3 in amino acids: CASSKGTGDNEQFF. CDR3 nucleotide sequence: TGTGCCAGCAGTAAGGGGACAGGGGACAATGAGCAGTTCTTC.

This clonotype has a handful of counts. The V call is TRBV10-3, the J call TRBJ2-7, with D perhaps given as TRBD1 or TRBD2 (5 bases each). The germline CDR1 and CDR2 sequences are ENHRY and SYGVKD. CDR3 size: 16 residues. Trimming removed 3 bases from V and 2 bases from J, with 17 bases in between. CDR3 DNA: TGTGCCATCAGTGATTCCTCAGGGACGGCAACCTACGAGCAGTACTTC. It translates to CAISDSSGTATYEQYF.

This clonotype was recorded a few times. The CDR3 DNA is TGTGCCAGTAGTGTGGCGGGCAGTGGCACTGAAGCTTTCTTT. Translated: CASSVAGSGTEAFF. The rearrangement uses TRBV19 and TRBJ1-1; D is unclear. Germline loops: CDR1 LNHDA, CDR2 SQIVND (reference sequence). The CDR3 has 14 residues. V lost 5 bases and J 4 bases, leaving 14 bases between the germline ends. Using reference TRBV19 and TRBJ1-1 for the parts outside the CDR3, the full variable domain is DGGITQSPKYLFRKEGQNVTLSCEQNLNHDAMYWYRQDPGQGLRLIYYSQIVNDFQKGDIAEGYSVSREKKESFPLTVTSAQKNPTAFYLCASSVAGSGTEAFFGQGTRLTVV.

J is TRBJ1-1 and V is TRBV28, with D hard to call. The germline CDR1 and CDR2 sequences are MDHEN and SYDVKM. The CDR3 runs to 13 residues. Trimming removed 6 bases at V and 3 bases at J, with 11 bases between. CDR3 in amino acids: CASSPFEYTEAFF. CDR3 nucleotide sequence: TGTGCCAGCAGCCCCTTCGAGTACACTGAAGCTTTCTTT.

This clonotype has more than one count but fewer than ten. The rearrangement joins TRBV20-1 to TRBJ2-7, with 9 bases that match TRBD2. The CDR3 covers 15 residues. Unmatched junction bases numbered 12, after V lost 4 bases and J lost 5 bases. Germline V gene data show CDR1 as DFQATT and CDR2 as SNEGSKA (reference sequence). The CDR3 region is CSATLRAGGVDEQYF. CDR3 DNA sequence: TGCAGTGCTACCTTGAGAGCGGGGGGCGTGGACGAGCAGTACTTC.

This clonotype was observed a single time. The genes are TRBV6-2 or TRBV6-3 and TRBJ2-3; a possible D gene is TRBD2 (5 bases). CDR1 and CDR2 (germline): MNHEY, SVGEGT. The V and J ends lost 2 bases and 2 bases respectively, with 11 bases between them. The CDR3 is 15 amino acids. This chain's CDR3 is CASSYGGLITDTQYF. In nucleotides, the CDR3 is TGTGCCAGCAGTTACGGCGGGCTGATCACAGATACGCAGTATTTT.

The table lists this clonotype with a few counts. The chain couples TRBV5-4 to TRBJ2-7, with TRBD1 identical over 8 bases. The CDR3 totals 13 residues. Germline V gene sequence: CDR1 SGHNT, CDR2 YYREEE (reference sequence). J gave up 5 bases and V 4 bases, and 5 bases lay outside the gene matches. The chain's CDR3 is CASSLPGGNEQYF. Here the CDR3 DNA reads TGTGCCAGCAGCCTGCCAGGGGGCAACGAGCAGTACTTC.

For this clonotype: One end of the junction fails to match germline, which may point to a read error. The chain links TRBV4-1 to TRBJ2-5; TRBD1 matches 8 bases. Germline CDR1 and CDR2: MGHRA and YSYEKL. The CDR3 loop spans 13 amino acids. For the CDR3, the DNA is TGTGCCAGCAGCCAGGGGGCCCTGGAGACCCAGTACTTC. Translating it yields CASSQGALETQYF.

The chain carries TRBV30 and TRBJ2-1, with 10 bases identical to TRBD2. Germline V gene data show CDR1 as GTSNPN and CDR2 as SVGIG (reference sequence). V shed 0 bases and J 8 bases; nucleotides not matched to a gene: 13. The CDR3 consists of 17 residues. The chain's CDR3 is CAWSVRWASGSDYEQFF. Written as DNA, the CDR3 is TGTGCCTGGAGTGTACGGTGGGCTAGCGGGAGTGATTATGAGCAGTTCTTC.

In this sample, this clonotype turned up many times. V and J are TRBV7-2 and TRBJ2-7, with a weak D call TRBD2 (7 bases). Deletions cut 1 base from V and 1 base from J, with 20 bases between. Germline V gene lookup returns CDR1 SGHTA and CDR2 FQGNSA. The CDR3 contains 18 residues. The DNA of the CDR3 is TGTGCCAGCAGCTTAGTGTTGGGGGGGGGCATATCATCCTACGAGCAGTACTTC. Its translation: CASSLVLGGGISSYEQYF.

A few counts support this clonotype. The chain has TRBV6-5 and TRBJ2-1; D is unclear. The CDR3 sequence is 13 residues long. The germline gives CDR1 MNHEY, CDR2 SVGAGI. Trimming stripped 0 bases from V and 7 bases from J, with 7 bases between. As DNA, the CDR3 is TGTGCCAGCAGTTACTCGAGCAGAAATGAGCAGTTCTTC. Translation gives CASSYSSRNEQFF.

This clonotype was seen repeatedly, ten times or more. The chain employs TRBV7-2 and TRBJ1-5, with TRBD1 matching 8 bases. Germline-derived CDR1 and CDR2 are SGHTA and FQGNSA. Trimming at V came to 5 bases and at J to 0 bases, leaving 6 bases not matched to a gene. The CDR3 runs to 16 residues. This CDR3 reads CASSKRTGYSNQPQHF. CDR3 in DNA: TGTGCCAGCAGCAAGAGGACAGGGTATAGCAATCAGCCCCAGCATTTT. The whole variable domain, remainder taken from reference TRBV7-2 and TRBJ1-5, is GAGVSQSPSNKVTEKGKDVELRCDPISGHTALYWYRQSLGQGLEFLIYFQGNSAPDKSGLPSDRFSAERTGGSVSTLTIQRTQQEDSAVYLCASSKRTGYSNQPQHFGDGTRLSIL.

This clonotype was found once. This chain links TRBV4-1 with TRBJ2-1; D not certain. Deletions cut 1 base from V and 9 bases from J, with 16 bases between. This CDR3 has 15 amino acids. CDR1 MGHRA and CDR2 YSYEKL come from the germline V gene. CDR3: CASSQGLTVVGEQFF. CDR3 bases: TGCGCCAGCAGCCAAGGGTTAACAGTGGTTGGTGAGCAGTTCTTC.

The rearrangement links TRBV7-2 to TRBJ1-5; unclear D gene. The CDR3 is made up of 13 amino acids. Looked up from germline, CDR1 is SGHTA and CDR2 is FQGNSA. The V end was cut by 4 bases, the J end by 7 bases, with 11 bases between. In DNA form, the CDR3 reads TGTGCCAGCAGCTCACCCGGCACGCAGCCCCAGCATTTT. Its translation: CASSSPGTQPQHF.

This clonotype has more than one count but fewer than ten. This chain connects TRBV7-2 to TRBJ1-5, with unresolved D. Trimming cost V 8 bases and J 1 base, with 15 bases left between them. Germline V lookup: CDR1 SGHTA, CDR2 FQGNSA. The CDR3 is 15 amino acids. The CDR3: CASAPLVGSNQPQHF. Here the CDR3 DNA reads TGTGCCAGCGCACCTCTAGTGGGCAGCAATCAGCCCCAGCATTTT.

J is TRBJ2-1 and V is TRBV7-2, with 9 bases fitting TRBD1. Germline-derived CDR1 and CDR2 are SGHTA and FQGNSA. This CDR3 region has 14 residues. The V segment lost 3 bases and the J segment 8 bases; nucleotides outside the gene matches: 5. CDR3 sequence reads: CASSLVQGAYEQFF. CDR3 nucleotides: TGTGCCAGCAGCTTGGTACAGGGGGCTTATGAGCAGTTCTTC.